The rows below give T cell receptor beta chains drawn from one sample of a study of shared clonotypes between healthy human individuals. Here immunoSEQ multiplex PCR was the method, and the copy in TCRdb shows in-frame clones only, minus some. The sample consists of 550,000 to 700,000 clones, about three quarters of them appearing once. Sequencing input: memory CD4+ T cells sorted from blood. The receptors here all came from a woman aged 25 to 39 in good health. The CDR3 runs from the conserved cysteine through the conserved F or W. Fields, in order: clone size, D gene, V gene, J gene, CDR3 DNA, CDR3 protein. D genes are given only for firm matches. Expanded clones are given a class, and other clones once, few, many or no size at all.

-	-	TRBV11-2	TRBJ2-7	TGTGCCAGCAGCGAGACGGGACGGGCGTCGGAGGAGCAGTACTTC	CASSETGRASEEQYF
-	TRBD1	TRBV11-2	TRBJ1-2	TGTGCCAGCAGCCCCCGGACAGGGTCCTATGGCTACACCTTC	CASSPRTGSYGYTF
few	TRBD1	TRBV28	TRBJ2-7	TGTGCCAGCAGAGGGGACAGCTACTACGAGCAGTACTTC	CASRGDSYYEQYF
-	TRBD2	TRBV9	TRBJ2-3	TGTGCCAGCGGCCCTAGCGGGTCTTTCACAGATACGCAGTATTTT	CASGPSGSFTDTQYF
-	-	TRBV6-4	TRBJ2-4	TGTGCCAGCAGTGAACAGGGCAGTGGCATTCAGTACTTC	CASSEQGSGIQYF
-	-	TRBV28	TRBJ1-1	TGTGCCAGCAGTTTCTTGGACAGACCAGTAGCTTTCTTT	CASSFLDRPVAFF
-	TRBD2	TRBV19	TRBJ2-1	TGTGCCAGTAGTACCTACACTAGCGTCCAATACAATGAGCAGTTCTTC	CASSTYTSVQYNEQFF
-	-	TRBV5-1	TRBJ2-5	TGCGCCAGCAGCTTGTATCCGGGAGAGACCCAGTACTTC	CASSLYPGETQYF
once	-	TRBV5-6	TRBJ1-2	TGTGCCAGCAGCCTCCCCGGGACCAACTATGGCTACACCTTC	CASSLPGTNYGYTF
-	-	TRBV25-1	TRBJ1-1	TGTGCCAGCAGTGGGCCGGGACATGAGAACACTGAAGCTTTCTTT	CASSGPGHENTEAFF
-	TRBD1	TRBV2	TRBJ2-7	TGTGCAGCCACCGGGACAGGGGTCTACGAGCAGTACTTC	CAATGTGVYEQYF
-	-	TRBV27	TRBJ2-3	TGTGCCAGCAAACTAGATTGGGAGAGGGGGGATACGCAGTATTTT	CASKLDWERGDTQYF
-	-	TRBV19	TRBJ2-7	TGTGCCAGCGCTTCAGGTGCAGGTTTACGCGAGCAGTACTTC	CASASGAGLREQYF
-	-	TRBV6-5	TRBJ2-3	TGTGCCAGCAGTTACTCACGAGGCACAGATACGCAGTATTTT	CASSYSRGTDTQYF
-	-	TRBV5-1	TRBJ2-3	TGCGCCAGCAGCTTGGGGGTTAAGATGGGCCCCGGGGCAGATACGCAGTATTTT	CASSLGVKMGPGADTQYF
-	-	TRBV4-2	TRBJ1-5	TGTGCCAGCAGCCAAGGGCAGAGGGACGGCCAGCCCCAGCATTTT	CASSQGQRDGQPQHF
-	TRBD1	TRBV19	TRBJ1-1	TGTGCCAGTAGTCTACAGGGGAGCTATGAAGCTTTCTTT	CASSLQGSYEAFF
-	-	TRBV6-1	TRBJ2-2	TGTGCCAGCAGTGAAGACAGGGCGAACACCGGGGAGCTGTTTTTT	CASSEDRANTGELFF
few	-	TRBV5-1	TRBJ1-1	TGCGCCAGCAGCTTCGGGACGGAGAACACTGAAGCTTTCTTT	CASSFGTENTEAFF
many	-	TRBV7-8	TRBJ1-5	TGTGCCAGCAGCCTCGACCGGCGGAACAATCAGCCCCAGCATTTT	CASSLDRRNNQPQHF
-	-	TRBV15	TRBJ1-3	TGTGCCACCAGCAGAGTCGGGACCGATGGAAACACCATATATTTT	CATSRVGTDGNTIYF
-	-	TRBV14	TRBJ2-5	TGTGCCAGCAGCCAAGTCTCCTATACGTACCAAGAGACCCAGTACTTC	CASSQVSYTYQETQYF
-	-	TRBV7-2	TRBJ2-5	TGTGCCAGCTCCCCGGGGAGGGAGACCCAGTACTTC	CASSPGRETQYF
-	-	TRBV5-8	TRBJ2-7	TGTGCCAGCAGCCGGGCCGAAGGGCGGGTGGGGTCGGAGCAGTACTTC	CASSRAEGRVGSEQYF